This TCR beta chain was captured in a study of Ad26.COV2.S vaccination and SARS-CoV-2 variants. Sequenced by immunoSEQ multiplex PCR; TCRdb stores in-frame clones only, minus some. The sample carries about 350,000 clones, around nine tenths recorded once. The CDR3 runs to 17 residues. The V gene end was trimmed by 1 base and the J gene end by 1 base; junction bases not matched to a gene: 4. Germline V lookup: CDR1 LGHNA, CDR2 YSLEER. The treatment denotes: roughly 20 received Ad26.COV2.S at low or high dose, single or two shots; about 5 received placebo; per-sample allocation not given. The samples were gathered on day 63 after the first injection of vaccine or placebo.

This clonotype was obtained from a person between 18 and 59 years old who received the Ad26.COV2.S COVID-19 vaccine or a placebo. The rearrangement links TRBV4-3 to TRBJ2-6; 7 bases line up with TRBD1. The source material was peripheral blood, sampled in a trial of Ad26.COV2.S vaccine versus placebo. The CDR3 spells CASSQGYRGSGANVLTF. CDR3 sequence (DNA): TGCGCCAGCAGCCAAGGGTACAGGGGTTCTGGGGCCAACGTCCTGACTTTC.